This entry is about one T cell receptor beta chain. Its antigen has not been determined. The input lacks base qualities; no much larger clone sits a single base away. This specimen comes from a study of T cell repertoires in cytomegalovirus infection (dated by TCRdb to the late 2010s). Looking at the study overall: Peptide stimulations targeted recently identified HLA-C-restricted CMV epitopes, whose presentation resists viral immunomodulation, together with well-studied HLA-B-restricted epitopes. Donor HLA type was relevant to the analysis, as public TCR beta signatures indicated carriage of CMV infection together with the matching HLA type.

The CDR3 covers 15 residues, taking in both the cysteine and the phenylalanine. The DNA shown is the 45-base CDR3, in frame from base 1. As encoded in the germline V gene (reference sequence), CDR1 is LNHDA while CDR2 is SQIVND. At the junction V is shortened by 3 bases and J by 1 base, with 12 bases in between. The sample's treatment or condition label is to be understood as: in vitro stimulation with specific CMV peptide epitopes to enrich CMV-specific T cells. What the research found in general, with its limitations: Cumulative frequency of public TCR beta family members discriminated carriers of CMV infection plus the relevant HLA type in this cohort and an independent roughly 350-donor cohort. The ex vivo response was dominated by HLA-C-restricted CMV-specific TCR beta clonotypes, which also provided the single most frequent clonotype in two of eight donors.

The instrument given in TCRdb is Illumina HiSeq 1500. TCRdb trimmed the raw reads at Q25, called clones with MiXCR and kept productive beta chains. CDR3 protein sequences are deduplicated, and each keeps its most common genes and DNA. The sample table records roughly 990,000 distinct CDR3 sequences; around 30% of these occur just once. Over 11% of the sample belongs to the ten largest clones. Sequenced material: cultured CD8+ T cells from PBMCs, taken from culture after CMV antigen stimulation. The receptor chain draws on TRBV19 and TRBJ1-1; TRBD1 could be the D gene, as 5 bases match. This TCR came from a human donor in good health (CMV status not recorded). Some clones in this sample may be carry-over from other donors' samples. Here the CDR3 is given as CASSIGHQTNTEAFF. The sequenced DNA is TGTGCCAGTAGTATCGGACACCAAACGAACACTGAAGCTTTCTTT.